This T cell receptor beta chain was sequenced for a study of chemoradiotherapy in HPV16-positive cancers. The data were produced by immunoSEQ multiplex PCR, yet TCRdb's version contains in-frame clones alone and is incomplete. The sample yields some 11,000 clones, less than 80% seen once. Over chemoradiotherapy, repertoires were sampled more than once. Germline V gene lookup returns CDR1 SEHNR and CDR2 FQNEAQ (reference sequence). V gave up 5 bases and J gave up 4 bases, with 9 bases separating them. This CDR3 is built from 13 residues. The sequence came from a human donor with HPV-associated anogenital cancer. The V and J genes are TRBV7-9 and TRBJ1-5; no definite D call. The specimen was taken from a patient who underwent chemoradiotherapy. CDR3 sequence: CASSTTGNQPQHF. The DNA of the CDR3 is TGTGCCAGCAGCACGACCGGGAATCAGCCCCAGCATTTT.